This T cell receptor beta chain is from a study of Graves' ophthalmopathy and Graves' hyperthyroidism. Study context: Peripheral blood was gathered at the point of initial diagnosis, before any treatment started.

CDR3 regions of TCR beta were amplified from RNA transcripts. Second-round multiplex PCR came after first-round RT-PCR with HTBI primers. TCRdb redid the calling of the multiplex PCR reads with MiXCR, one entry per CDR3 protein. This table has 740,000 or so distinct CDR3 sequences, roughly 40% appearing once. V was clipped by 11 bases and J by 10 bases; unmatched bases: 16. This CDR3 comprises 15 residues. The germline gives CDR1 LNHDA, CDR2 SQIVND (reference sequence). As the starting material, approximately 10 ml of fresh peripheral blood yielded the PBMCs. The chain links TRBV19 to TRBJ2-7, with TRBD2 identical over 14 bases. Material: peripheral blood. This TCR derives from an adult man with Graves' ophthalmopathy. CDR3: CAWGTGTSGRGQQYF. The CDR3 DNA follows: TGTGCCTGGGGGACAGGGACTAGCGGGAGAGGGCAACAGTACTTC. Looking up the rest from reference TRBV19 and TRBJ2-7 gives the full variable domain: DGGITQSPKYLFRKEGQNVTLSCEQNLNHDAMYWYRQDPGQGLRLIYYSQIVNDFQKGDIAEGYSVSREKKESFPLTVTSAQKNPTAFYLCAWGTGTSGRGQQYFGPGTRLTVT.